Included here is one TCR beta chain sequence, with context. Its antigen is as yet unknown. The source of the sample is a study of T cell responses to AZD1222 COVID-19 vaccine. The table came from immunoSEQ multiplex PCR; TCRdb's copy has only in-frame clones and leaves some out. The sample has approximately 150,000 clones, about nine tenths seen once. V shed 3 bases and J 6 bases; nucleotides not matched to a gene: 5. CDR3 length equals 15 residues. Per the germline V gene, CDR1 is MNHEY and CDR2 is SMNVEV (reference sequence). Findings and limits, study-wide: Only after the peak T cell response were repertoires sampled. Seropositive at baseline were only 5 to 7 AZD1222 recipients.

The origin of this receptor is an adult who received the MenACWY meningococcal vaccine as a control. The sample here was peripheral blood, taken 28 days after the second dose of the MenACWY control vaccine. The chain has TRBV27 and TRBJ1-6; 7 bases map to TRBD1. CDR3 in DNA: TGTGCCAGCAGTTTGGAGGGGGCGCGTAATTCACCCCTCCACTTT. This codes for CASSLEGARNSPLHF.